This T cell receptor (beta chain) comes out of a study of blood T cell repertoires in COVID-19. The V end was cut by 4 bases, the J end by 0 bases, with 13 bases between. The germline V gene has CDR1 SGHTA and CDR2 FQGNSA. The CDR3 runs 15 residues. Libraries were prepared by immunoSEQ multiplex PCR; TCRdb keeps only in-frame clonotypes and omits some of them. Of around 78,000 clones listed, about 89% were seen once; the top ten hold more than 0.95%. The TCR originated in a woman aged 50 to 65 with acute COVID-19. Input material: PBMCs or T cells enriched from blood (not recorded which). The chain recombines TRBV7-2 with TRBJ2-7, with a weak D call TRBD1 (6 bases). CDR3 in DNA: TGTGCCAGCAGCTCTCCCGACAGGAACTCCTACGAGCAGTACTTC. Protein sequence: CASSSPDRNSYEQYF.